This entry is about one T cell receptor (beta chain). This receptor's antigen is unknown. Nothing much larger sits one base from this clone, and base qualities are not available. This sample stems from a study of blood T cells in healthy people across ages (dated by TCRdb to the mid-2010s). Regarding the study in general: In model experiments, roughly one uniquely barcoded TCR beta cDNA molecule per two T cells was captured by template switching. Donors were grouped into four age groups: young (average 16 years), middle-aged (around 39), aged (about 59) and long-lived (around 80). Donors of different ages were randomly distributed across sequencing lanes to avoid experimental bias. Two additional independent replicas of 1 million unique cDNA reads from the same blood draw were analyzed for two donors (one aged 18 to 30 and one aged 80 or older). Age-related changes in TCR beta repertoire diversity were measured in the study by deep sequencing normalized with unique cDNA molecular identifiers.

Receptor libraries were prepared by 5' RACE. Instrument used: Illumina HiSeq 2500. A second 7 to 11 cycle PCR used a sample-barcoded 5' primer and a J-beta primer mix. A template-switch 5' adaptor carrying 12 random nucleotides introduced a unique molecular identifier onto each TCR beta cDNA molecule. Each sample yielded at least 2.5 million CDR3-containing paired-end reads. All of the RNA was converted into first-strand cDNA using the Mint cDNA synthesis kit, with a TRBC-specific oligonucleotide serving as the primer. After uracil-DNA glycosylase treatment, a first 18-cycle PCR used universal primers M1SS and BC2_uni_R on all cDNA. The original methods were these. Each sample was normalized by randomly selecting 1 million high-quality reads, each carrying a distinct molecular identifier. Instead of being binned into consensus sequences, reads that shared molecular identifiers were thrown out. MiTCR, set to a Q25 quality threshold and the strictest error-elimination algorithm, was used for CDR3 identification, clonotype clustering and error correction. A nonparametric unseen species model using Euler transformation provided a lower-bound estimate of total TCR beta diversity. TCRdb reanalyzed the raw reads on its own, using fastp at Q25 for trimming and MiXCR for clone calling, and kept in-frame beta chains. Each entry is one CDR3 protein sequence, shown with its most common DNA and genes. The V and J calls were determined by TCRdb, not by the authors. This sample comprises 700,000 to 900,000 distinct CDR3 sequences, about 53% of them detected only once. The top ten hold roughly 40% of the sample.

What the work shows at the level of the full study, not this receptor alone: The CMV infection status of donors was not known, potentially confounding age-related changes in expanded clonotypes. The long-lived group showed more naive CD4+ T cells, fewer expanded clones and increased TCR diversity than the aged group, suggesting age selection. Observed TCR beta diversity per million T cells fell roughly linearly with age, and a significant reduction was already apparent by age roughly 40. Since profiling was done on bulk unsorted PBMCs, naive and antigen-experienced compartments could not be conclusively compared. The percentage of naive T cells measured by flow cytometry correlated strongly with observed TCR beta diversity. Estimates of total diversity based on one million sequenced T cells were regarded as lower bounds and as underestimates.

The germline V gene specifies SGHAT as CDR1 and FQNNGV as CDR2. Trimming leaves V shorter by 1 base and J shorter by 5 bases, with the junction holding 11 bases beyond the gene matches. The CDR3 starts with the cysteine, ends with the phenylalanine, and has 16 residues. The kept DNA is CDR3 alone, 48 bases in frame from the first base. The roughly 39 donors, aged about 6 to 95 years, were systemically healthy Caucasian individuals from Russia. Each donor gave ten milliliters of peripheral blood, collected into EDTA-treated Vacutainer tubes. PBMCs were isolated by Ficoll-Paque density-gradient centrifugation, with at least 7 million obtained per sample. Trizol reagent was used to extract total RNA from the PBMCs, yielding at least 6 micrograms per sample. For every donor, flow cytometry on a PBMC aliquot measured the percentage of naive CD45RAhigh/CD27high T cells.

The V and J genes are TRBV11-2 and TRBJ2-7, with 7 bases aligning to TRBD2. This sequence was found in a man older than 75 in good health. The sequenced material came from blood. CDR3 sequence: CASSLVRGGRNNEQYF. The nucleotides read TGTGCCAGCAGCTTAGTACGGGGCGGGAGAAACAACGAGCAGTACTTC.